The clone carrying this T cell receptor beta chain was picked up many times. Its antigen is currently unknown. The data were obtained in a study of identical twins. TCRdb reanalysed the 5' RACE reads using MiXCR and keeps one entry per CDR3 protein. Altogether a few hundred thousand distinct CDR3 sequences are present, roughly 13% being singletons, with the ten largest covering 4% to 5%. Whole-study findings and limits: Analyses of zero insertions could, in part, be confounded by invariant MAIT and iNKT cells. Twin-shared out-of-frame alpha sequences were enriched for low generation probability. For monozygotic twins, models underestimated out-of-frame TCR alpha sharing. Findings came from cross-sectional statistics, without long-term follow-up of donors.

Losses at the gene ends were 4 bases for V and 3 bases for J; bases not matched to a gene: 9. There are 15 residues in the CDR3. The V gene's germline CDR1 is MNHEY and CDR2 SVGAGI. Another study also made use of these data, one on yellow fever vaccine responses in identical twins.

The sample comprised memory (CD45RO+) T cells sorted from blood. This chain uses TRBV6-5 with TRBJ2-7, with 7 bases matching TRBD2. The sequence derives from a woman aged 18-30 years in good health. The CDR3 sequence: CASSSPAGEYYEQYF. The CDR3 DNA reads TGTGCCAGCAGTTCCCCCGCGGGGGAGTACTACGAGCAGTACTTC.